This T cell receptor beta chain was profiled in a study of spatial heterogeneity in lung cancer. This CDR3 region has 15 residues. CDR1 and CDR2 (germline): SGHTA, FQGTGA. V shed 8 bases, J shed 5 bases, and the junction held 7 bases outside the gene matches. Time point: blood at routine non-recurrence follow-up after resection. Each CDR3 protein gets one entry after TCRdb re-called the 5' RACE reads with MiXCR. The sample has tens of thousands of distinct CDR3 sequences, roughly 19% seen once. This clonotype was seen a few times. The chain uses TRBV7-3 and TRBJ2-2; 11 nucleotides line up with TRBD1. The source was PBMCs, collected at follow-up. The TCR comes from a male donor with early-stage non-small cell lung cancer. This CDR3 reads CASRRTGGGTGELFF. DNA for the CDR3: TGTGCCAGCCGACGGACAGGGGGCGGAACCGGGGAGCTGTTTTTT.